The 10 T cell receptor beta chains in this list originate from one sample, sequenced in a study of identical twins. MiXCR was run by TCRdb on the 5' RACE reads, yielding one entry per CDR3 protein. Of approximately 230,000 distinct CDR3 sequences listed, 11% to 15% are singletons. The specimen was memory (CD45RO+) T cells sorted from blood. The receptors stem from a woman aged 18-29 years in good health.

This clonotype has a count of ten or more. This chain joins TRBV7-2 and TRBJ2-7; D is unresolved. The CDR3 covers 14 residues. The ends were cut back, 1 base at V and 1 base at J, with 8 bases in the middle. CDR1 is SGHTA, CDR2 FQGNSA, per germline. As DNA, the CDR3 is TGTGCCAGCAGCTTAGACCGGCAGTCCTACGAGCAGTACTTC. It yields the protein CASSLDRQSYEQYF.

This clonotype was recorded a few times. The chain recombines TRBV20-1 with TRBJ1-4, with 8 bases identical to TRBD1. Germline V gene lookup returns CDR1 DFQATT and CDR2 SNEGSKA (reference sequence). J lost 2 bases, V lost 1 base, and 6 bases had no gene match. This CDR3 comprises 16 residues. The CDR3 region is CSARAYRGSTNEKLFF. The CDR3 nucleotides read TGCAGTGCTAGAGCCTACAGGGGGTCTACTAATGAAAAACTGTTTTTT.

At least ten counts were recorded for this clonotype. CDR3 amino acids: CASSLVAGRILNEQFF. The DNA for the CDR3 is TGCGCCAGCAGCTTGGTAGCGGGAAGAATCTTGAATGAGCAGTTCTTC. V gene TRBV5-1 combines with J gene TRBJ2-1, with 8 bases identical to TRBD2. The length of the CDR3 is 16 residues. In germline, CDR1 is SGHRS, CDR2 YFSETQ. The J segment lost 7 bases and the V segment lost 0 bases, leaving 9 bases of the junction unmatched. Looking up the rest from reference TRBV5-1 and TRBJ2-1 gives the full variable domain: KAGVTQTPRYLIKTRGQQVTLSCSPISGHRSVSWYQQTPGQGLQFLFEYFSETQRNKGNFPGRFSGRQFSNSRSEMNVSTLELGDSALYLCASSLVAGRILNEQFFGPGTRLTVL.

The CDR3 region has the DNA TGCGCCAGCAGCACCTCGGACAGAAAAGAGACCCAGTACTTC. This codes for CASSTSDRKETQYF. The V call is TRBV5-1, the J call TRBJ2-5; D is possibly TRBD1 (6 bases). Germline loops: CDR1 SGHRS, CDR2 YFSETQ. The CDR3 has 14 amino acids. The V end lost 4 bases, the J end lost 3 bases, and 13 bases lay between the germline ends.

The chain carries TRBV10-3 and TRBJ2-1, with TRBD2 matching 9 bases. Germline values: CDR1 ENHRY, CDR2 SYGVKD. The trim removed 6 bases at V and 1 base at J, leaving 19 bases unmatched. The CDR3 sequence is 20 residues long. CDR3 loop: CAIRTSSGAIPERSYNEQFF. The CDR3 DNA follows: TGTGCCATCAGAACATCTAGCGGGGCCATCCCCGAGAGATCCTACAATGAGCAGTTCTTC.

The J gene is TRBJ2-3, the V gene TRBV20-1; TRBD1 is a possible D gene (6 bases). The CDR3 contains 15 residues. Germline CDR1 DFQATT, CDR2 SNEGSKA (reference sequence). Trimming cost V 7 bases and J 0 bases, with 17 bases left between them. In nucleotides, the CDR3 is TGCAGTGTCACCCGGGGACACTCTAGCACAGATACGCAGTATTTT. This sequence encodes CSVTRGHSSTDTQYF.

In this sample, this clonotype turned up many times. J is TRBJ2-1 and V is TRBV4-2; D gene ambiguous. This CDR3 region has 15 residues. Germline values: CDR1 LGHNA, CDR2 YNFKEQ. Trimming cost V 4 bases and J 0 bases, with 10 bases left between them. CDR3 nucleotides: TGTGCCAGCAGCCTCGAGGCGGACTCCTACAATGAGCAGTTCTTC. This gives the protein CASSLEADSYNEQFF.

CDR3 DNA: TGCAGTGCTGCCCGGGAACGATGGGCAGATACGCAGTATTTT. It is translated as CSAARERWADTQYF. The chain couples TRBV20-1 to TRBJ2-3; tentative D call: TRBD2 (5 bases). The CDR3 loop spans 14 amino acids. The germline gives CDR1 DFQATT, CDR2 SNEGSKA (reference sequence). Trimming removed 5 bases from V and 4 bases from J, with 16 bases in between.

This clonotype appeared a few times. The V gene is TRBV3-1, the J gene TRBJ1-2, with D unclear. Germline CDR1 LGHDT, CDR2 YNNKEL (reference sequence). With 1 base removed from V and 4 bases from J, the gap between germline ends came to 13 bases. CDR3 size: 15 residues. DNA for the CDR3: TGTGCCAGCAGCCAAGGTGCCCTTTCTTCCTATGGCTACACCTTC. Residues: CASSQGALSSYGYTF.

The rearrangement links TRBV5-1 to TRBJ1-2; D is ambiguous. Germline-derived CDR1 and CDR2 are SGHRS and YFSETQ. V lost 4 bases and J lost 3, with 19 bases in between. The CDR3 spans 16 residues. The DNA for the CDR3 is TGCGCCAGCAGCGAGACCGGCCCTGGGAGGGACTATGGCTACACCTTC. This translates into CASSETGPGRDYGYTF.